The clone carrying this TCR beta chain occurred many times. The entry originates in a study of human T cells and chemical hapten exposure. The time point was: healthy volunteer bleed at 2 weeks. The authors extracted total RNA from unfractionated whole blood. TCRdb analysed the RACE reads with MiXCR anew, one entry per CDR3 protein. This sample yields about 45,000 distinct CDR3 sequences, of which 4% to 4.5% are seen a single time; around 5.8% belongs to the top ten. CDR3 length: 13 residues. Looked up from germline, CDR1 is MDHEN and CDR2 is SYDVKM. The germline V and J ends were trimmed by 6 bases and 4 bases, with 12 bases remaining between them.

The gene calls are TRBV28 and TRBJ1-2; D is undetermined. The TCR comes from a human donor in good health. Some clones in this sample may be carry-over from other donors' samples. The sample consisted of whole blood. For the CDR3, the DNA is TGTGCCAGCAGCCCCGGTCAGCTCTATGGCTACACCTTC. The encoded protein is CASSPGQLYGYTF.